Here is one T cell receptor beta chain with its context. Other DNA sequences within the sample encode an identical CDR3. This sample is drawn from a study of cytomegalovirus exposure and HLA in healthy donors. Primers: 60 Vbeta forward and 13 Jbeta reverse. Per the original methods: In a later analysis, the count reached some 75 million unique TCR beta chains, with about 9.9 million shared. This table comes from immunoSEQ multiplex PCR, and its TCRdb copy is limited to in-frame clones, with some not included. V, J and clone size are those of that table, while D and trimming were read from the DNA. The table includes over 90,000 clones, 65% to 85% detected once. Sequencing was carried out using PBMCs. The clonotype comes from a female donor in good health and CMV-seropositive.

Written as DNA, the CDR3 is TGCAGTGCCAGGGACACCTACGAGCAGTACTTC. Translation: CSARDTYEQYF. The J gene is TRBJ2-7, the V gene TRBV20-1, with D perhaps matching TRBD1 (6 bases). V lost 6 bases, J lost 2 bases, and 8 bases lay in between. This CDR3 has 11 residues. CDR1 and CDR2 (germline): DFQATT, SNEGSKA (reference sequence).